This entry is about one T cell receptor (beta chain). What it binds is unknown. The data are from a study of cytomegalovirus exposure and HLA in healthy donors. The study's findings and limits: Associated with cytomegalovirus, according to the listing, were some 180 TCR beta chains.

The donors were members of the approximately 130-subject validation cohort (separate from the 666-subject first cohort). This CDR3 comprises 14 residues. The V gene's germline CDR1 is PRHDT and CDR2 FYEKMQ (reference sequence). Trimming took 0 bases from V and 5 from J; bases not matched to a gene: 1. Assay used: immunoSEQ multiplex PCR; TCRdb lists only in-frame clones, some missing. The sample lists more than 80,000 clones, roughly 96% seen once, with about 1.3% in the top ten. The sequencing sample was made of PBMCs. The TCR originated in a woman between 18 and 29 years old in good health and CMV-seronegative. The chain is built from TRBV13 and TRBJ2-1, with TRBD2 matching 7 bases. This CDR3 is CASSLGLADNEQFF. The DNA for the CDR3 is TGTGCCAGCAGCTTAGGCCTAGCGGACAATGAGCAGTTCTTC.